This paragraph reports one T cell receptor (beta chain). A junction end diverges from the germline sequence, so it may reflect a read error. TCR beta VDJ and CDR3 profiling used genomic DNA as template. TCRdb re-analysed the reads in MiXCR, keeping a single row per CDR3 protein. The sample includes about 260,000 distinct CDR3 sequences, around 82% of them seen just once. The sample is drawn from a study of CD8+CD57+ T cells in acquired aplastic anemia. Study at large: Average DNA yield from sorted CD4+ and CD8+ cells was around 3.2 ug.

CDR1 and CDR2 (germline): SNHLY, FYNNEI. CDR3 size: 14 residues. Those patients picked for sequencing had displayed CD8+CD57+ cell expansion on flow cytometry. This TCR derives from a human donor with aplastic anemia. Input material: sorted CD4+, CD8+, or CD8+CD57+ T cells (not recorded which) from PBMCs. This chain connects TRBV2 to TRBJ2-7, with D possibly called TRBD1 or TRBD2 (6 bases each). The CDR3 coding sequence is TGTGCCAGCAGTGATCGGGGGCTACATGAGCAGTTCTTCTTC. It is translated as CASSDRGLHEQFFF.